One and the same sample provided the 29 T cell receptor beta chains below, sequenced in a study of blood T cell repertoires in COVID-19. Using immunoSEQ multiplex PCR, the repertoire was profiled, and TCRdb retains in-frame clones only, with some absent. This sample has roughly 180,000 clones, with around 83% found just once. The source material was peripheral blood. The receptors stem from a woman aged 45-59 years with COVID-19, enrolled during active disease.

This clone has just a few counts. CDR3 DNA: TGTGCCAGCAGCCCTTCCACAGGGCTCCACTACGAGCAGTACTTC. Encoded protein: CASSPSTGLHYEQYF. The chain couples TRBV3-1 (or the pseudogene TRBV3-2) to TRBJ2-7; D is possibly TRBD1 (6 bases). This CDR3 is 15 amino acids long. V was shortened by 4 bases and J by 3 bases, with 16 bases between the two germline ends. The germline CDR1 and CDR2 sequences are LGHDT and YNNKEL (reference sequence).

The chain is built from TRBV3-1 (or the pseudogene TRBV3-2) and TRBJ1-2; no firm D call. The CDR3 runs to 13 residues. Deletions cut 2 bases from V and 1 base from J, with 5 bases between. Per the germline V gene, CDR1 is LGHDT and CDR2 is YNNKEL (reference sequence). The DNA for the CDR3 is TGTGCCAGCAGCCAATCCCTTAACTATGGCTACACCTTC. It is translated as CASSQSLNYGYTF.

This sequence joins TRBV12-3 or TRBV12-4 and TRBJ2-3; D remains unclear. CDR3 size: 13 residues. Trimming pared 6 bases from V and 0 bases from J, leaving 7 bases between. The CDR3 DNA reads TGTGCCAGCAGAGCCCCCAGCACAGATACGCAGTATTTT. Residues: CASRAPSTDTQYF.

This clone was seen a single time. V usage is TRBV7-9 and J usage is TRBJ2-1; TRBD1 matches 8 bases. Germline CDR1 and CDR2: SEHNR and FQNEAQ (reference sequence). The CDR3 runs to 17 residues. The V gene end was trimmed by 4 bases and the J gene end by 4 bases; junction bases not matched to a gene: 12. The CDR3 reads CASSSIEDRGIYNEQFF. The CDR3 DNA reads as TGTGCCAGCAGCTCCATCGAAGACAGGGGAATTTACAATGAGCAGTTCTTC.

This clone was seen just once. The gene calls are TRBV5-6 and TRBJ1-2; D is uncertain. CDR3 length: 14 amino acids. The V gene lost 3 bases and the J gene lost 0 bases, with 9 bases spanning the gap. CDR1 SGHDT and CDR2 YYEEEE come from the germline V gene. For the CDR3, the DNA is TGTGCCAGCAGCTGGTGGTCAGCTAACTATGGCTACACCTTC. It is translated as CASSWWSANYGYTF.

The V and J genes are TRBV27 and TRBJ2-7; a weak D match, TRBD1 (6 bases). This CDR3 has 14 amino acids. CDR1 and CDR2 from the germline V gene are MNHEY and SMNVEV (reference sequence). V dropped 2 bases and J dropped 3 bases, with 11 bases sitting between them. The CDR3 bases are TGTGCCAGCAGTTTAATAGGACAGTTCTACGAGCAGTACTTC. It translates to CASSLIGQFYEQYF.

The chain links TRBV3-1 (or the pseudogene TRBV3-2) to TRBJ1-6, with TRBD1 matching 7 bases. Germline CDR1 reads LGHDT; CDR2 reads YNNKEL (reference sequence). The CDR3 loop spans 16 amino acids. The junction had 4 bases not matched to a gene; V was cut back by 4 bases and J by 1 base. This CDR3 is CASSRQGGSYNSPLHF. In DNA, the CDR3 is TGTGCCAGCAGCCGACAGGGAGGATCCTATAATTCACCCCTCCACTTT.

The chain joins TRBV6-4 to TRBJ2-3, with D perhaps matching TRBD2 (6 bases). The CDR3 length is 14 residues. Trimming pared 6 bases from V and 0 bases from J, leaving 10 bases between. Per the germline V gene, CDR1 is MRHNA and CDR2 is SNTAGT. CDR3 nucleotide sequence: TGTGCCAGCAGGGCCGGGACTAGCACAGATACGCAGTATTTT. Protein: CASRAGTSTDTQYF.

This sequence joins TRBV5-1 and TRBJ2-5; TRBD1 might be the D (6 bases). V lost 4 bases to trimming and J lost 4 bases, with 14 bases between them. Germline CDR1 reads SGHRS; CDR2 reads YFSETQ. The length of the CDR3 is 14 residues. CDR3 sequence reads: CASSLNSGAETQYF. CDR3 nucleotide sequence: TGCGCCAGCAGCCTTAACTCAGGGGCAGAGACCCAGTACTTC.

Here the CDR3 reads CASSELGQGIGEQYF. In DNA form, the CDR3 reads TGTGCCAGCAGTGAGTTGGGACAGGGGATCGGCGAGCAGTACTTC. The V and J genes are TRBV6-1 and TRBJ2-7; TRBD1 aligns across 10 bases. The CDR3 loop spans 15 amino acids. The V gene end was trimmed by 3 bases and the J gene end by 6 bases; junction bases not matched to a gene: 8. The germline CDR1 and CDR2 sequences are MNHNS and SASEGT.

This chain joins TRBV25-1 and TRBJ2-1; 9 bases fit TRBD1. Looked up from germline, CDR1 is MGHDK and CDR2 is SYGVNS. J lost 4 bases, V lost 2 bases, and 3 bases had no gene match. The CDR3 is made up of 15 amino acids. The CDR3 DNA sequence: TGTGCCAGCAGTGAAACAGGGGGCGGATACAATGAGCAGTTCTTC. Its translation: CASSETGGGYNEQFF. Drawing the rest from reference TRBV25-1 and TRBJ2-1, the complete variable domain is EADIYQTPRYLVIGTGKKITLECSQTMGHDKMYWYQQDPGMELHLIHYSYGVNSTEKGDLSSESTVSRIRTEHFPLTLESARPSHTSQYLCASSETGGGYNEQFFGPGTRLTVL.

The rearrangement uses TRBV2 and TRBJ2-3, with 8 bases fitting TRBD1. CDR1 SNHLY and CDR2 FYNNEI come from the germline V gene. V lost 2 bases, J lost 5 bases, and 3 bases stayed unmatched. The CDR3 is 14 amino acids. CDR3 nucleotide sequence: TGTGCCAGCAGTGAACAGGGGGCAGGAGATACGCAGTATTTT. This translates into CASSEQGAGDTQYF.

On this clone: The sample carries other DNA sequences with the same CDR3. The chain joins TRBV27 to TRBJ2-7, with 10 bases aligning to TRBD1. The CDR3 consists of 14 residues. CDR1 is MNHEY, CDR2 SMNVEV, per germline (reference sequence). V lost 3 bases, J lost 5 bases, and 4 bases stayed unmatched. This chain's CDR3 is CASSLGQGIHEQYF. Written as DNA, the CDR3 is TGTGCCAGCAGTTTGGGACAGGGGATCCACGAGCAGTACTTC.

This sequence joins TRBV5-1 and TRBJ2-5; the match to TRBD2 covers 9 bases. This CDR3 contains 17 residues. The V segment lost 4 bases and the J segment 5 bases; nucleotides outside the gene matches: 15. Germline CDR1 reads SGHRS; CDR2 reads YFSETQ. This CDR3 is CASSQAEAGGRTETQYF. CDR3 DNA: TGCGCCAGCAGCCAAGCGGAGGCGGGGGGGCGGACGGAGACCCAGTACTTC.

V usage is TRBV3-1 (or the pseudogene TRBV3-2) and J usage is TRBJ2-3; a weak D match, TRBD1 (6 bases). V dropped 0 bases and J dropped 2 bases, with 9 bases sitting between them. Germline V CDR1 and CDR2: LGHDT, YNNKEL (reference sequence). The CDR3 covers 15 residues. CDR3 sequence reads: CASSQDQGHTDTQYF. CDR3 nucleotide sequence: TGTGCCAGCAGCCAAGATCAGGGGCACACAGATACGCAGTATTTT.

This chain connects TRBV19 to TRBJ2-2; D may be TRBD2 (6 bases). Germline V gene lookup returns CDR1 LNHDA and CDR2 SQIVND (reference sequence). V was shortened by 5 bases and J by 5 bases, with 21 bases between the two germline ends. The CDR3 totals 17 residues. The CDR3 DNA reads as TGTGCCAGTAGTTCCCGGCCAAGTTTTGCGGGGACCGGGGAGCTGTTTTTT. Protein: CASSSRPSFAGTGELFF.

V usage is TRBV4-1 and J usage is TRBJ2-2; the D gene is possibly TRBD1 (6 bases). V was clipped by 4 bases and J by 0 bases, with 15 bases between them. The CDR3 sequence is 17 residues long. CDR1 and CDR2 from the germline V gene are MGHRA and YSYEKL. In nucleotides, the CDR3 is TGCGCCAGCAGCCGCCCCTCAGGGGCCCCGAACACCGGGGAGCTGTTTTTT. It encodes CASSRPSGAPNTGELFF.

The rearrangement joins TRBV5-1 to TRBJ2-3; 8 bases align to TRBD2. The CDR3 extends over 15 amino acids. Germline V gene data show CDR1 as SGHRS and CDR2 as YFSETQ. V shed 4 bases, J shed 2 bases, and the junction held 6 bases outside the gene matches. CDR3 DNA sequence: TGCGCCAGCAGCCCCCCCGGGGGGGTCACAGATACGCAGTATTTT. Translation gives CASSPPGGVTDTQYF.

The chain combines TRBV9 with TRBJ2-1; a weak D match, TRBD2 (6 bases). Germline V gives CDR1 SGDLS, CDR2 YYNGEE. The CDR3 loop spans 16 amino acids. V was pared by 0 bases and J by 0 bases, with 10 bases between. The CDR3: CASSVVRGSSYNEQFF. The CDR3 nucleotides are TGTGCCAGCAGCGTAGTACGGGGGAGCTCCTACAATGAGCAGTTCTTC.

The J gene is TRBJ1-4, the V gene TRBV7-9; 8 bases are shared with TRBD1. Trimming removed 1 base from V and 6 bases from J; junction bases left unmatched: 4. The CDR3 is 15 residues long. The germline CDR1 and CDR2 sequences are SEHNR and FQNEAQ (reference sequence). In DNA form, the CDR3 reads TGTGCCAGCAGCTTAGGGACAGGGAGGGATGAAAAACTGTTTTTT. Amino acid sequence: CASSLGTGRDEKLFF.

DNA for the CDR3: TGTGCCATCAGTGACAGGGCGGGGTTTACAGATACGCAGTATTTT. This encodes CAISDRAGFTDTQYF. The V and J genes are TRBV10-3 and TRBJ2-3; weak D call: TRBD2 (6 bases). Germline loops: CDR1 ENHRY, CDR2 SYGVKD. The V gene lost 3 bases and the J gene lost 3 bases, with 13 bases spanning the gap. The length of the CDR3 is 15 residues.

The rearrangement links TRBV9 to TRBJ1-2; tentative D call: TRBD1 (6 bases). Germline loops: CDR1 SGDLS, CDR2 YYNGEE. The V gene lost 3 bases and the J gene lost 0 bases, with 15 bases spanning the gap. The CDR3 is 16 residues long. The CDR3 reads CASSGPGGGTNYGYTF. CDR3 sequence (DNA): TGTGCCAGCAGCGGACCCGGTGGGGGCACTAACTATGGCTACACCTTC.

The J gene is TRBJ2-2, the V gene TRBV6-5, with a weak D call TRBD2 (7 bases). V gave up 7 bases and J gave up 7 bases, with 16 bases separating them. The V gene's germline CDR1 is MNHEY and CDR2 SVGAGI. The CDR3 sequence is 14 residues long. The DNA of the CDR3 is TGTGCCAGCAAGGAGGGGGGGTACGTCGGGGAGCTGTTTTTT. This sequence encodes CASKEGGYVGELFF.

The chain carries TRBV6-1 and TRBJ2-1, with TRBD1 identical over 7 bases. The CDR3 covers 15 residues. The V and J ends lost 0 bases and 2 bases, in that order; junction bases with no gene match: 1. Germline CDR1 is MNHNS and CDR2 is SASEGT. The CDR3 sequence is CASSEAGTAYNEQFF. CDR3 in DNA: TGTGCCAGCAGTGAAGCGGGGACAGCCTACAATGAGCAGTTCTTC.

The genes are TRBV6-5 and TRBJ1-4; 7 positions match TRBD1. The J segment lost 7 bases and the V segment lost 6 bases, leaving 11 bases of the junction unmatched. The CDR3 runs to 15 residues. Looked up from germline, CDR1 is MNHEY and CDR2 is SVGAGI. The CDR3 is CASRRGLGGGEKLFF. The CDR3 DNA is TGTGCCAGCAGGAGGGGGCTAGGGGGCGGTGAAAAACTGTTTTTT.

This clone has just a few counts. The gene calls are TRBV5-6 and TRBJ1-1; 9 bases agree with TRBD1. CDR3 length: 17 amino acids. Germline V gene lookup returns CDR1 SGHDT and CDR2 YYEEEE. With V trimmed by 4 bases and J by 7 bases, 17 bases remained unmatched. CDR3 nucleotides: TGTGCCAGCAGCCACTTGTTCATTACAGGGGGCTTCGGTGAAGCTTTCTTT. Translating gives CASSHLFITGGFGEAFF.

The rearrangement uses TRBV27 and TRBJ1-4; no clear D gene. Germline V gene lookup returns CDR1 MNHEY and CDR2 SMNVEV (reference sequence). The CDR3 consists of 14 residues. Trimming removed 3 bases from V and 8 bases from J, with 13 bases in between. CDR3 region: CASSLGPQGEKLFF. The CDR3 DNA follows: TGTGCCAGCAGTTTGGGCCCCCAAGGAGAAAAACTGTTTTTT.

The CDR3 DNA sequence: TGTGCCAGCAGCGTGGACAGCCTCTACGAGCAGTACTTC. Translation gives CASSVDSLYEQYF. This chain links TRBV7-9 with TRBJ2-7; possible D gene TRBD1, 6 bases. Between the trimmed V and J ends, which lost 5 bases and 3 bases, there was a span of 11 bases. The germline gives CDR1 SEHNR, CDR2 FQNEAQ (reference sequence). The CDR3 length is 13 residues.

The chain uses TRBV29-1 and TRBJ2-7; possible D gene TRBD1, 5 bases. The CDR3 has 11 amino acids. V was shortened by 3 bases and J by 6 bases, with 9 bases between the two germline ends. Germline-derived CDR1 and CDR2 are SQVTM and ANQGSEA. The CDR3 loop reads CSVDRTGEQYF. CDR3 in DNA: TGCAGCGTTGATCGCACAGGCGAGCAGTACTTC.